One TCR beta chain is described in this entry. The sample belongs to a study of control samples from healthy donors and cancer patients. The V gene's germline CDR1 is KGHSH and CDR2 LQKENI. The CDR3 totals 14 residues. V shed 3 bases and J shed 6 bases, with 12 bases lying between them. Sequenced by immunoSEQ multiplex PCR; TCRdb stores in-frame clones only, minus some. The sample records about 140,000 clones, 75% to 90% being singletons. The rearrangement links TRBV18 to TRBJ2-1; either TRBD1 or TRBD2 may fit D (5 bases each). The sequencing input was blood. The receptor was isolated from a man aged 25 to 40 in good health. The CDR3 nucleotides read TGTGCCAGCTCACCTCAACGGGACGGCAATGAGCAGTTCTTC. Protein: CASSPQRDGNEQFF.